Listed below are T cell receptor beta chains from one sample, sequenced in a study of beta chain features in type 1 diabetes. Assay used: immunoSEQ multiplex PCR; TCRdb lists only in-frame clones, some missing. The table lists 300,000 or so clones, approximately 12% of them singletons, with 0.015% in the top ten. Sequences were obtained from naive CD4+ T cells from blood. These receptors were taken from a woman aged 18 to 35 with type 1 diabetes. The CDR3 runs from the conserved cysteine through the conserved F or W. The D gene is left open where the match is weak. The size of a clone is reported for some rows only, either as once, few or many, or as a class for expanded clones.

clone_size | d_call | j_call | v_call | cdr3_nt | cdr3_aa
few | . | TRBJ1-1 | TRBV5-6 | TGTGCCAGCAGCTTGGCAGGGGCGTACACTGAAGCTTTCTTT | CASSLAGAYTEAFF
. | . | TRBJ1-2 | TRBV9 | TGTGCCAGCAGCGTCCTTTCCCAGGGCTATGGCTACACCTTC | CASSVLSQGYGYTF
few | TRBD2 | TRBJ2-1 | TRBV4-1 | TGCGCCAGCAGCCAGGAAACTAGCGGGAGAAGCAATGAGCAGTTCTTC | CASSQETSGRSNEQFF
. | . | TRBJ2-7 | TRBV7-9 | TGTGCCAGCAGCTTAGGTACGGGAGTGGTCCACGAGCAGTACTTC | CASSLGTGVVHEQYF
few | TRBD1 | TRBJ2-3 | TRBV7-9 | TGTGCCAGCAGCCGAGACAGGGGGGCAGATACGCAGTATTTT | CASSRDRGADTQYF
. | . | TRBJ2-1 | TRBV25-1 | TGTGCCAGCAGTCCCCGACTTGGGAGCTCCTACAATGAGCAGTTCTTC | CASSPRLGSSYNEQFF
. | . | TRBJ2-1 | TRBV19 | TGTGCCAGTAGATCCCGGGGATCCTACAATGAGCAGTTCTTC | CASRSRGSYNEQFF
few | TRBD2 | TRBJ2-3 | TRBV11-3 | TGTGCCAGCAGCATCAGCGGGAGACGGGAAGATACGCAGTATTTT | CASSISGRREDTQYF
. | . | TRBJ1-1 | TRBV18 | TGTGCCAGCTCACAGGGGGAAAACACTGAAGCTTTCTTT | CASSQGENTEAFF
. | TRBD1 | TRBJ1-2 | TRBV4-3 | TGCGCCAGCAGCCAAGCACTGGGACAGGGGTTTGGCTACACCTTC | CASSQALGQGFGYTF
few | . | TRBJ1-2 | TRBV2 | TGTGCCAGCAGTGGGGCAGTCATTGTCTATGGCTACACCTTC | CASSGAVIVYGYTF
few | . | TRBJ1-1 | TRBV18 | TGTGCCAGCTCACCCTGGGGGCGCAACACTGAAGCTTTCTTT | CASSPWGRNTEAFF
few | TRBD1 | TRBJ2-3 | TRBV29-1 | TGCAGCGTTTCCGGACAGGGTGGGGAAGATACGCAGTATTTT | CSVSGQGGEDTQYF
few | . | TRBJ1-1 | TRBV4-3 | TGCGCCAGCAGCCAAGAGGGGGGAAATACTGAAGCTTTCTTT | CASSQEGGNTEAFF
. | . | TRBJ2-7 | TRBV21-1 | TGTGCCAGCAGCAAAAGGGGGGGGAGGGCCAACGAGCAGTACTTC | CASSKRGGRANEQYF
few | . | TRBJ2-2 | TRBV4-2 | TGTGCCAGCAGCCAAGGAGGGAGTAACACCGGGGAGCTGTTTTTT | CASSQGGSNTGELFF
few | . | TRBJ2-6 | TRBV19 | TGTGCCAGTAGCGACCCGGGATATGGCTCTGGGGCCAACGTCCTGACTTTC | CASSDPGYGSGANVLTF
few | . | TRBJ1-2 | TRBV9 | TGTGCCAGCAGCGCTTTACAGGGTTACCGCTATGGCTACACCTTC | CASSALQGYRYGYTF
. | TRBD1 | TRBJ1-1 | TRBV6-5 | TGTGCCAGCACCCGGGGACAGTTGAACACTGAAGCTTTCTTT | CASTRGQLNTEAFF
. | . | TRBJ2-1 | TRBV29-1 | TGCAGCGTGGGAACGCCGGGCCCGAGGGATGAGCAGTTCTTC | CSVGTPGPRDEQFF
few | . | TRBJ2-5 | TRBV9 | TGTGCCAGCAGCGTAGGAGGGCGGGGAGAGACCCAGTACTTC | CASSVGGRGETQYF
. | . | TRBJ1-2 | TRBV7-9 | TGTGCCAGCAGCTTAGCCGGCAGGGTGTGGTATGGCTACACCTTC | CASSLAGRVWYGYTF
. | . | TRBJ2-1 | TRBV11-2 | TGTGCCAGCAGCTTAGATCTAGTCATCAATGAGCAGTTCTTC | CASSLDLVINEQFF
few | . | TRBJ1-2 | TRBV7-9 | TGTGCCAGCAGCGGGGGACAAACTAACAACTATGGCTACACCTTC | CASSGGQTNNYGYTF
few | TRBD1 | TRBJ2-3 | TRBV9 | TGTGCCAGCAGCGTAGGAGACAGGGGATCAGATACGCAGTATTTT | CASSVGDRGSDTQYF
few | . | TRBJ2-1 | TRBV4-2 | TGTGCCAGCAGCCAAGATTGGCGGGTTGATGAGCAGTTCTTC | CASSQDWRVDEQFF
few | . | TRBJ2-3 | TRBV15 | TGTGCCACCAGCAGAGACCTCAGGGTAGGGACAGATACGCAGTATTTT | CATSRDLRVGTDTQYF
. | . | TRBJ2-5 | TRBV11-3 | TGTGCCAGCAGCTTAACAGGGAGCGAGACCCAGTACTTC | CASSLTGSETQYF
. | TRBD2 | TRBJ2-1 | TRBV5-1 | TGCGCCAGCAGCTTGGAGACTAGCGTATCCCAGCAGTTCTTC | CASSLETSVSQQFF